The next 9 T cell receptor beta chains were all read from a single sample in a study of metastatic and nonmetastatic thyroid tumors. TCRdb re-analyzed the PCR reads using MiXCR. The sample consists of 15,000 to 20,000 clones, 34% of them appearing once. Every patient was untreated before thyroid surgery. Sequencing used tumor tissue. The receptors were gathered from a female donor with papillary thyroid cancer or a benign thyroid nodule (not recorded which). Some clones in this sample may be carry-over from other donors' samples.

The chain recombines TRBV12-3 or TRBV12-4 with TRBJ1-1; D is uncertain. The CDR3 is 14 residues long. Trimming left V 3 bases short and J 0 bases short, with 8 bases between. CDR3 in DNA: TGTGCCAGCAGTTTTTTACCCTTGAACACTGAAGCTTTCTTT. Translation: CASSFLPLNTEAFF.

The V gene is TRBV6-1, the J gene TRBJ1-2, with TRBD1 matching over 9 bases. V shed 6 bases, J shed 7 bases, and the junction held 12 bases outside the gene matches. Germline assignment: CDR1 MNHNS and CDR2 SASEGT. This CDR3 contains 15 residues. The CDR3 loop reads CASSDRDRERSGYTF. The CDR3 DNA follows: TGTGCCAGCAGCGACCGGGACAGGGAGCGAAGTGGCTACACCTTC.

Many counts were recorded for this clone. The genes are TRBV2 and TRBJ2-7; TRBD2 might be the D (5 bases). The V and J ends lost 0 bases and 0 bases respectively, with 6 bases between them. The CDR3 has 14 residues. Germline assignment: CDR1 SNHLY and CDR2 FYNNEI. In DNA form, the CDR3 reads TGTGCCAGCAGTGAAGCAGCGGTCTCCTACGAGCAGTACTTC. Its protein product is CASSEAAVSYEQYF.

On this clone: An end of the junction differs from the germline gene, which may be a read error. This chain joins TRBV20-1 and TRBJ2-7; no clear D. The CDR3 loop spans 11 amino acids. The germline V gene encodes CDR1 DFQATT and CDR2 SNEGSKA (reference sequence). DNA of the CDR3: TGCAGTGCTAGAGAGTACGAAAAGGGTTTCTTC. Protein product: CSAREYEKGFF.

The table lists this clone with a few counts. The V call is TRBV6-1, the J call TRBJ2-7; 7 bases map to TRBD2. The J segment lost 4 bases and the V segment lost 8 bases, leaving 20 bases of the junction unmatched. In germline, CDR1 is MNHNS, CDR2 SASEGT. This CDR3 region has 17 residues. Here the CDR3 DNA reads TGTGCCAGCCAAAAGGCCAGGGCCATAGCGGGTCGGTACGAGCAGTACTTC. Encoded protein: CASQKARAIAGRYEQYF.

This chain connects TRBV9 to TRBJ2-1; 8 positions match TRBD2. The CDR3 is 15 amino acids. Germline V gene lookup returns CDR1 SGDLS and CDR2 YYNGEE. V gave up 0 bases and J gave up 9 bases; unmatched junction bases: 8. Here the CDR3 reads CASSVASREGTEQFF. CDR3 in DNA: TGTGCCAGCAGCGTAGCGTCCCGGGAGGGTACTGAGCAGTTCTTC.

Comment on this clone: One end of the junction varies from germline; a read error may be responsible. The V call is TRBV7-6, the J call TRBJ2-5; possibly TRBD2 for D (6 bases). The length of the CDR3 is 17 residues. CDR1 SGHVS and CDR2 FNYEAQ come from the germline V gene. The CDR3 reads CVSSGGRSGRTGETQYF. In nucleotides, the CDR3 is TGTGTCAGCAGCGGAGGGAGGTCGGGACGGACTGGAGAGACCCAGTACTTC.

This clone occurred many times. The chain is built from TRBV2 and TRBJ2-3; TRBD2 is a possible D gene (7 bases). The CDR3 covers 18 residues. Looked up from germline, CDR1 is SNHLY and CDR2 is FYNNEI. V dropped 6 bases and J dropped 3 bases, with 25 bases sitting between them. CDR3 nucleotides: TGTGCCAGCAGACAAGTAGGAGGGGGAGGGAGATGGACAGATACGCAGTATTTT. It codes for CASRQVGGGGRWTDTQYF.

This clone was observed at least ten times. The rearrangement joins TRBV20-1 to TRBJ2-1; D gene uncertain. Looked up from germline, CDR1 is DFQATT and CDR2 is SNEGSKA (reference sequence). Trimming stripped 7 bases from V and 0 bases from J, with 13 bases between. CDR3 length: 14 amino acids. CDR3 sequence: CSVLSSSSYNEQFF. For the CDR3, the DNA is TGCAGTGTCCTATCTTCTAGCTCCTACAATGAGCAGTTCTTC.